This entry is about one T cell receptor beta chain. Its antigen is not known. This sample was taken from a study of shared clonotypes between healthy human individuals. Study information: A donor's plate count was three for CD4 naive and three for CD4 memory; CD8 naive had two and CD8 memory one. Whole-study results and caveats: Blood was the only sampled material, and tissue repertoires likely differ. Shared clonotypes across all four donors exceeded non-shared ones in generation probability.

Data came from immunoSEQ multiplex PCR; TCRdb stores just in-frame clones and leaves some out. This table has hundreds of thousands of clones, almost 97% appearing once. The germline V and J ends were trimmed by 3 bases and 8 bases, with 13 bases remaining between them. CDR1 is KGHSH and CDR2 is LQKENI in the germline V gene. The CDR3 totals 13 residues. The source material was naive CD4+ T cells sorted from blood. Subset reported: CD45RA+ positively selected. The chain couples TRBV18 to TRBJ1-2; no definite D call. This receptor was identified in a woman in her twenties or thirties in good health. CDR3 nucleotides: TGTGCCAGCTCACCTGAGGAGGCGCAGGGCTACACCTTC. This gives the protein CASSPEEAQGYTF.